These T cell receptor beta chains were read from a single sample in a study of blood T cell repertoires in COVID-19. TCRdb's copy holds only in-frame clones and misses some; the assay was immunoSEQ multiplex PCR. This table holds roughly 90,000 clones, 86% found once. Sequenced material: peripheral blood. Every receptor here comes from a human donor in a cohort sampled during active COVID-19. Both conserved end residues are part of each CDR3. Fields, in order: clone size, D gene, V gene, J gene, CDR3 protein, CDR3 DNA. D genes are given only for firm matches. Rows may omit the clone size; those that give it use once, few, many or a size class.

-	-	TRBV25-1	TRBJ1-1	CASRYSRSEAFF	TGTGCCAGCAGATATTCGAGGAGTGAAGCTTTCTTT
-	TRBD1	TRBV18	TRBJ2-5	CASSPIGQGQETQYF	TGTGCCAGCTCACCAATTGGACAGGGGCAAGAGACCCAGTACTTC
medium-sized	-	TRBV18	TRBJ1-2	CASSLTGVDGYTF	TGTGCCAGCTCTCTGACGGGAGTTGATGGCTACACCTTC
-	TRBD1	TRBV5-1	TRBJ2-7	CASSLRDRDYEQYF	TGCGCCAGCAGCTTGAGGGACAGAGACTACGAGCAGTACTTC
-	-	TRBV4-3	TRBJ2-7	CASSQAPGAYEQYF	TGCGCCAGCAGCCAAGCCCCAGGGGCCTACGAGCAGTACTTC
-	-	TRBV28	TRBJ1-5	CASSLGGRQPQHF	TGTGCCAGCAGTTTGGGAGGACGTCAGCCCCAGCATTTT
-	-	TRBV5-4	TRBJ2-5	CASSSDVSQTWETQYF	TGTGCCAGCAGCAGCGACGTGAGCCAGACGTGGGAGACCCAGTACTTC
-	-	TRBV5-1	TRBJ2-2	CASSLVPGMGTGELFF	TGCGCCAGCAGCTTGGTACCAGGGATGGGCACCGGGGAGCTGTTTTTT
few	TRBD1	TRBV27	TRBJ1-4	CASSQRQGGEKLFF	TGTGCCAGCAGTCAGCGACAGGGTGGCGAAAAACTGTTTTTT
-	-	TRBV6-1	TRBJ2-5	CASSETRAQETQYF	TGTGCCAGCAGTGAAACTAGGGCCCAAGAGACCCAGTACTTC
-	-	TRBV27	TRBJ2-3	CASSPSASSTDTQYF	TGTGCCAGCAGCCCTAGCGCCTCTAGCACAGATACGCAGTATTTT
-	TRBD2	TRBV29-1	TRBJ2-1	CSKREGYNEQFF	TGCAGCAAGCGGGAGGGTTACAATGAGCAGTTCTTC
few	-	TRBV5-1	TRBJ2-5	CASTNSGEETQYF	TGCGCCAGTACCAACAGCGGAGAAGAGACCCAGTACTTC
-	TRBD2	TRBV28	TRBJ2-3	CASSEAGNTDTQYF	TGTGCCAGCAGTGAAGCGGGGAACACAGATACGCAGTATTTT
-	-	TRBV28	TRBJ1-2	CASSNGVSYTF	TGTGCCAGCAGTAATGGAGTTAGTTACACCTTC
once	-	TRBV27	TRBJ2-7	CASSFRQGASDEQYF	TGTGCCAGCAGTTTTCGACAGGGCGCTAGCGACGAGCAGTACTTC
-	TRBD1	TRBV7-2	TRBJ1-1	CASSEQGTEAFF	TGTGCCAGCAGCGAACAGGGGACTGAAGCTTTCTTT
once	TRBD2	TRBV20-1	TRBJ2-1	CSAPTSGEQFF	TGCAGTGCTCCGACTAGCGGTGAGCAGTTCTTC
-	TRBD1	TRBV2	TRBJ1-2	CASNVDRGRGYTF	TGTGCCAGCAACGTGGACAGGGGCAGGGGCTACACCTTC
-	-	TRBV27	TRBJ1-2	CASRFGTNYGYTF	TGTGCCAGCAGATTTGGGACAAACTATGGCTACACCTTC
-	-	TRBV2	TRBJ1-5	CASNLQVGGNQPQHF	TGTGCCAGCAATCTACAGGTTGGGGGCAATCAGCCCCAGCATTTT
-	-	TRBV12-3/TRBV12-4	TRBJ1-5	CASSLAGEQPQHF	TGTGCCAGCAGTTTGGCGGGGGAGCAGCCCCAGCATTTT
-	TRBD1	TRBV2	TRBJ1-1	CARSQGDTEAFF	TGTGCCAGGTCACAGGGGGACACTGAAGCTTTCTTT